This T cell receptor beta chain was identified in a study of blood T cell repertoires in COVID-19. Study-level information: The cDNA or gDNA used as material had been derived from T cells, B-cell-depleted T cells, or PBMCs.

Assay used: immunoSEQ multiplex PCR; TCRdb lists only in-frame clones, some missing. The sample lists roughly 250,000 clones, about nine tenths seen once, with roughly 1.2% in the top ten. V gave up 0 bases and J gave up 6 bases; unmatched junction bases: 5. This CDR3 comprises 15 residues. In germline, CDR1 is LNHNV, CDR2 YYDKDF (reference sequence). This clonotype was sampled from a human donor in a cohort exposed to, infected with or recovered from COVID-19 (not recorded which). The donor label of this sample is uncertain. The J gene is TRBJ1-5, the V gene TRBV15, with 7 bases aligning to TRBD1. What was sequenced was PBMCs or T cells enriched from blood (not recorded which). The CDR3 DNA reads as TGTGCCACCAGCAGAGATAAGGGGGCTGTTCAGCCCCAGCATTTT. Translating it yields CATSRDKGAVQPQHF.